The clone carrying this TCR beta chain is a singleton in its sample. The sample originates from a study of blood T cell repertoires in COVID-19. About the study: COVID-19 samples, acute and convalescent, were from the United States, Italy and Spain. PBMCs, B-cell-depleted T cells, or T cells were the source of the cDNA or gDNA that made up the material.

Trimming stripped 10 bases from V and 0 bases from J, with 17 bases between. Germline V lookup: CDR1 MNHEY, CDR2 SVGAGI. This CDR3 has 15 residues. As handled by the study authors: Estimated nucleated cell counts came from reference gene primer amplification. Some clones are missing from TCRdb's copy, which holds only in-frame ones; the method was immunoSEQ multiplex PCR. V and J calls and clone size are given by that table; D and trimming were obtained from the DNA. The sample yields some 200,000 clones, about 88% seen once. This TCR came from a man aged 25 to 45 with active or convalescent COVID-19. V gene TRBV6-5 combines with J gene TRBJ2-3; D not resolved. Sequenced sample: peripheral blood. Written as DNA, the CDR3 is TGTGCCACCCGGGTCTTTTCTTCTAGCACAGATACGCAGTATTTT. This codes for CATRVFSSSTDTQYF.